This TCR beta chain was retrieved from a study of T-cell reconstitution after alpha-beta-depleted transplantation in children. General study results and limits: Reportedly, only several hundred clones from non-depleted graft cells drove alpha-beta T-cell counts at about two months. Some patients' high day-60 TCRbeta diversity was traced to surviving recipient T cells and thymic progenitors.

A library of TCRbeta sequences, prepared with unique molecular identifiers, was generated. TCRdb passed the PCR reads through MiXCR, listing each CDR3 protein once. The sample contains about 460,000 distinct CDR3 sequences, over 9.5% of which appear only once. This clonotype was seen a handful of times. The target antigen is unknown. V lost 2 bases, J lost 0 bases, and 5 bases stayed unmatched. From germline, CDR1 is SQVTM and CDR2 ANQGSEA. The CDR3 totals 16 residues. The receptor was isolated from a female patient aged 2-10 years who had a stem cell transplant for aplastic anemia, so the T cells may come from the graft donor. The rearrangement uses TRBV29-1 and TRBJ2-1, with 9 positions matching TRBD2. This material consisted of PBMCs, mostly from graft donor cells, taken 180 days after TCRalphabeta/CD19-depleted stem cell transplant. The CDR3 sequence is CSVENYSGSSYNEQFF. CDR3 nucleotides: TGCAGCGTTGAAAATTATAGCGGGAGCTCCTACAATGAGCAGTTCTTC.